Reported below is one TCR beta chain. Of the isolated RNA, all was reverse transcribed, and so the sequenced material was expressed TCRB transcripts. Assay: immunoSEQ multiplex PCR; the TCRdb copy retains only in-frame clones and omits some. The table shows roughly 230,000 clones, with more than 9% occurring only once. The entry originates in a study of beta chain features in type 1 diabetes. This CDR3 region has 13 residues. Trimming took off 0 bases at V and 8 bases at J, with 11 bases between the two ends. CDR1 and CDR2 (germline): SGDLS, YYNGEE. The receptor's source is a woman between 18 and 29 years old in good health. Material: naive CD4+ T cells from blood. This chain connects TRBV9 to TRBJ1-1, with D tentatively TRBD1 (5 bases). In DNA, the CDR3 is TGTGCCAGCAGCGTAGAACGGGAGGGGGAAGCTTTCTTT. Its translation: CASSVEREGEAFF.